This T cell receptor beta chain is from a study of T cell responses to AZD1222 COVID-19 vaccine. Study-wide background: Second-dose recipients at about 4 or about 12 weeks were treated as one pooled group.

Whole-study findings and limits: Repertoire sampling was restricted to post-peak T cell response timepoints.

Assay: immunoSEQ multiplex PCR; the TCRdb copy retains only in-frame clones and omits some. The sample shows over 100,000 clones, 85% to 90% of them seen only once. The sample holds one count of this clone. What it binds is unknown. In germline, CDR1 is SGHRS, CDR2 YFSETQ. This CDR3 has 17 amino acids. V trimming: 5 bases; J trimming: 0 bases; junction bases outside the gene matches: 8. Source: peripheral blood, taken on day 0 of AZD1222 vaccination. This receptor was identified in an adult in good health. V and J are TRBV5-1 and TRBJ1-1, with TRBD1 matching over 12 bases. CDR3 sequence (DNA): TGCGCCAGCAGGATGGGAGGGACAGGGGGCATGAACACTGAAGCTTTCTTT. Amino acid sequence: CASRMGGTGGMNTEAFF.